The 9 T cell receptor beta chains in this list originate from one sample, sequenced in a study of OX40 agonist ivuxolimab in advanced cancers. The method was immunoSEQ multiplex PCR; TCRdb's version includes in-frame clones alone and lacks a portion of them. The sample records over 50,000 clones, roughly 84% being singletons. The sample was CD4+ or CD8+ T cells sorted from blood, taken in a trial of the OX40 agonist ivuxolimab. These receptors were obtained from an adult with an advanced solid tumor such as melanoma, head and neck, liver or kidney cancer.

This clone was detected once. The V and J genes are TRBV7-9 and TRBJ2-7; D could derive from TRBD1 or TRBD2 (6 bases each). CDR3 length: 14 residues. From germline, CDR1 is SEHNR and CDR2 FQNEAQ (reference sequence). The V end was cut by 5 bases, the J end by 5 bases, with 16 bases between. The CDR3, as DNA: TGTGCCAGCAGCGTACAGGGAGGTCGGAACGAGCAGTACTTC. This encodes CASSVQGGRNEQYF.

This rearrangement joins TRBV6-4 to TRBJ1-5, with D maybe TRBD1 (6 bases). V lost 0 bases and J 6 bases, leaving 6 bases between the germline ends. This CDR3 is 13 amino acids long. CDR1 MRHNA and CDR2 SNTAGT come from the germline V gene. Here the CDR3 reads CASSDSTGQPQHF. The CDR3 DNA follows: TGTGCCAGCAGTGACTCGACAGGTCAGCCCCAGCATTTT.

This chain links TRBV10-3 with TRBJ2-5; no firm D call. V shed 2 bases and J shed 3 bases, with 13 bases lying between them. Germline CDR1 is ENHRY and CDR2 is SYGVKD. The CDR3 spans 15 residues. CDR3 amino acids: CAISEKGVVEETQYF. The CDR3 nucleotides are TGTGCCATCAGTGAGAAAGGAGTCGTAGAAGAGACCCAGTACTTC.

V is TRBV6-6 and J is TRBJ1-3; D is perhaps TRBD1 (6 bases). V was cut by 7 bases and J by 1 base, with 14 bases left in between. This CDR3 contains 15 residues. CDR1 is MNHNY and CDR2 is SVGAGI in the germline V gene (reference sequence). DNA of the CDR3: TGTGCCAGCACTCGAGGGGGGGCTTCTGGAAACACCATATATTTT. As protein: CASTRGGASGNTIYF.

The chain is built from TRBV5-4 and TRBJ2-7, with 9 bases matching TRBD2. The CDR3 totals 14 residues. Looked up from germline, CDR1 is SGHNT and CDR2 is YYREEE (reference sequence). V lost 4 bases to trimming and J lost 7 bases; unmatched junction nucleotides: 9. Here the CDR3 reads CASSPFGLAGEQYF. DNA for the CDR3: TGTGCCAGCAGCCCCTTCGGGCTAGCGGGGGAGCAGTACTTC.

The gene calls are TRBV9 and TRBJ1-2; no clear D gene. CDR1 and CDR2 (germline): SGDLS, YYNGEE. V was pared by 4 bases and J by 4 bases, with 14 bases between. CDR3 length equals 14 residues. DNA of the CDR3: TGTGCCAGCAGCCCCCGGACCGACGGCTATGGCTACACCTTC. Its protein is CASSPRTDGYGYTF.

J is TRBJ1-1 and V is TRBV19; 7 positions match TRBD1. The CDR3 length is 13 residues. In germline, CDR1 is LNHDA, CDR2 SQIVND (reference sequence). The V and J ends lost 3 bases and 4 bases, in that order; junction bases with no gene match: 2. The CDR3 reads CASSIDRATEAFF. CDR3 DNA: TGTGCCAGTAGTATCGACAGGGCCACTGAAGCTTTCTTT.

The V gene is TRBV19, the J gene TRBJ2-2; the D gene is possibly TRBD2 (5 bases). The CDR3 sequence is 16 residues long. Germline lookup yields CDR1 LNHDA and CDR2 SQIVND (reference sequence). V lost 3 bases, J lost 0 bases, and 11 bases lay in between. CDR3 DNA: TGTGCCAGTAGTATGAGGGCCCAAGCGAACACCGGGGAGCTGTTTTTT. Residues: CASSMRAQANTGELFF.

The gene calls are TRBV6-5 and TRBJ1-1; the D is unclear. The V end lost 6 bases, the J end lost 8 bases, and 10 bases lay between the germline ends. Per the germline V gene, CDR1 is MNHEY and CDR2 is SVGAGI. The CDR3 has 11 amino acids. The chain's CDR3 is CASRHQEEAFF. The CDR3 region has the DNA TGTGCCAGCAGACACCAGGAGGAAGCTTTCTTT.